Presented here are 21 T cell receptor beta chains from one specimen sequenced in a study of T cells in women clearing cervical HPV infection. The repertoire was sequenced with immunoSEQ multiplex PCR; TCRdb's copy has only in-frame clones and lacks some. Its table records fewer than 50,000 clones. The specimen sequenced was blood buffy coat. The receptors derive from a woman between 18 and 75 years old with a cervical HPV16 infection that either progressed to CIN3+ or cleared (not recorded which).

Points on this clone: The CDR3 end lies 3 residues beyond the end of the read and is filled in from the germline J gene. This chain joins TRBV7-9 and TRBJ1-1; maybe TRBD1 (5 bases). This CDR3 has 14 amino acids. The germline V gene encodes CDR1 SEHNR and CDR2 FQNEAQ (reference sequence). V lost 6 bases to trimming and J lost 2 bases, with 13 bases between them. The CDR3 protein is CASSYGGVNTEAFF. The CDR3 DNA, read in part, is TGTGCCAGCAGTTACGGGGGGGTTAACACTGAA.

In regard to this clone: The sequenced fragment ends 3 residues before the CDR3 boundary, so the rest is inferred from the germline J gene. V gene TRBV5-1 combines with J gene TRBJ1-6, with D possibly matching TRBD1 (5 bases). The length of the CDR3 is 12 residues. The germline V and J ends were trimmed by 8 bases and 10 bases, with 13 bases remaining between them. Germline V gives CDR1 SGHRS, CDR2 YFSETQ. The chain's CDR3 is CASPNRISPLHF. The covered CDR3 bases are TGCGCCAGTCCGAACAGGATCTCACCC.

Concerning this clone itself: The read ends 3 residues shy of where the CDR3 ends; the end is completed using the germline J gene. The chain links TRBV20-1 to TRBJ2-3; 11 bases are shared with TRBD2. CDR3 size: 14 residues. V lost 4 bases and J lost 5; bases outside the gene matches: 5. Per germline, CDR1 DFQATT and CDR2 SNEGSKA (reference sequence). The CDR3 region is CSATTSGIGDTQYF. CDR3 DNA, as far as it was read: TGCAGTGCTACGACTAGCGGGATTGGAGATACG.

Remarks on this clone: Read coverage stops 3 residues before the CDR3 terminus; the germline J gene supplies the remainder. The V call is TRBV4-2, the J call TRBJ2-3; D remains ambiguous. CDR1 LGHNA and CDR2 YNFKEQ come from the germline V gene. The CDR3 contains 16 residues. V was shortened by 0 bases and J by 4 bases, with 14 bases between the two germline ends. CDR3 DNA, as far as it was read: TGTGCCAGCAGCCAAGAGTCTAGAGTTTTGGCAGATACG. Amino acids: CASSQESRVLADT. The CDR3 in full is CASSQESRVLADTQYF.

Comment on this clone: The DNA ends 3 residues before the CDR3 does, and the rest of the CDR3 is filled in from the germline J gene. The rearrangement uses TRBV5-1 and TRBJ1-3, with D possibly being TRBD1 (5 bases). Germline values: CDR1 SGHRS, CDR2 YFSETQ. This CDR3 has 17 residues. Trimming left V 4 bases short and J 0 bases short, with 17 bases between. The sequenced part of the CDR3 DNA is TGCGCCAGCAGCCCGAACCCCAGGGCGAGCTCTGGAAACACC. It specifies CASSPNPRASSGNT. In full, the CDR3 is CASSPNPRASSGNTIYF.

A note on this clone: Read data end 3 residues before the CDR3 end; the end is taken from the germline J gene. The V call is TRBV7-9, the J call TRBJ2-6; the D is unclear. The ends were cut back, 10 bases at V and 0 bases at J, with 10 bases in the middle. Germline loops: CDR1 SEHNR, CDR2 FQNEAQ (reference sequence). CDR3 length: 14 residues. Incomplete CDR3 DNA: TGTGCCAACCACAAGAGCTCTGGGGCCAACGTC. Its translation: CANHKSSGANV. In full, the CDR3 is CANHKSSGANVLTF.

As regards this clone: With the read ending 3 residues before the CDR3 end, the germline J gene is used to fill in that end. The V and J genes are TRBV29-1 and TRBJ1-1; D may be TRBD1 (6 bases). Germline assignment: CDR1 SQVTM and CDR2 ANQGSEA. The CDR3 has 12 amino acids. With 7 bases removed from V and 7 bases from J, the gap between germline ends came to 16 bases. The sequenced CDR3 bases are TGCAGCGCCACGTCAGGGGCGGTTGAA. Translated: CSATSGAVE. The full-length CDR3 reads as CSATSGAVEAFF.

In the case of this clone: Read sequence stops 3 residues before the CDR3 end, and the germline J gene provides the missing end. The gene calls are TRBV7-9 and TRBJ2-7; D remains ambiguous. Germline CDR1 is SEHNR and CDR2 is FQNEAQ (reference sequence). V was shortened by 4 bases and J by 3 bases, with 10 bases between the two germline ends. This CDR3 is built from 13 residues. The sequenced CDR3 bases are TGTGCCAGCAGCTCCTCCTTCCGCTACGAG. Translated: CASSSSFRYE. The whole CDR3 region reads CASSSSFRYEQYF.

As to this clone: The read finishes 3 residues shy of the CDR3 end, and the germline J gene is used to complete it. The chain joins TRBV7-2 to TRBJ2-3; weak D call: TRBD1 (6 bases). The CDR3 contains 13 residues. Per the germline V gene, CDR1 is SGHTA and CDR2 is FQGNSA. The CDR3 sequence is CASSANREETQYF. CDR3 bases read: TGTGCCAGCAGCGCAAACAGGGAAGAGACG.

About this clone: The observed sequence ends 3 residues before the CDR3 terminus, with the missing tail filled in from the germline J gene. J is TRBJ1-4 and V is TRBV5-1; TRBD1 agrees at 9 bases. The CDR3 loop spans 15 amino acids. V was clipped by 2 bases and J by 8 bases; unmatched bases: 7. CDR1 is SGHRS and CDR2 is YFSETQ in the germline V gene. The chain's CDR3 is CASSFGDRAHEKLFF. The CDR3 bases that were read are TGCGCCAGCAGCTTTGGGGACAGGGCTCACGAAAAA.

As to this clone: The read stops 3 residues short of the end of the CDR3; the missing end is completed from the germline J gene. The chain employs TRBV2 and TRBJ2-7; D remains unclear. The CDR3 consists of 13 residues. Germline V gives CDR1 SNHLY, CDR2 FYNNEI. V dropped 4 bases and J dropped 1 base, with 8 bases sitting between them. The part of the CDR3 DNA that was read is TGTGCCAGCAGTGTGGCCACGTCCTACGAG. It encodes CASSVATSYE. The full CDR3 reads CASSVATSYEQYF.

Partial CDR3 DNA: TGCAGTGCTAGAAGTTCAAGGACTGAGACTAGCGGGATCCAAGAGACC. Translating gives CSARSSRTETSGIQET. In full, the CDR3 reads CSARSSRTETSGIQETQYF. The rearrangement links TRBV20-1 to TRBJ2-5; 11 bases align to TRBD2. The read ends 3 residues before the CDR3 terminus; that terminus is restored from the germline J gene. Germline loops: CDR1 DFQATT, CDR2 SNEGSKA (reference sequence). V dropped 2 bases and J dropped 1; count of bases not matched to a gene: 15. This CDR3 has 19 residues.

A remark on this clone: The observed sequence ends 3 residues before the CDR3 terminus, with the missing tail filled in from the germline J gene. The V and J genes are TRBV20-1 and TRBJ2-7; D perhaps matches TRBD1 (6 bases). V lost 3 bases and J 5 bases, leaving 14 bases between the germline ends. The CDR3 is 13 amino acids. The germline V gene has CDR1 DFQATT and CDR2 SNEGSKA (reference sequence). Partial CDR3 DNA: TGCAGTGCTAGTTTGGCAGGGGAGCACGAG. Translated, it gives CSASLAGEHE. The whole CDR3 is CSASLAGEHEQYF.

In the case of this clone: With the read ending 3 residues before the CDR3 end, the germline J gene is used to fill in that end. The gene calls are TRBV7-3 and TRBJ2-3; D remains unclear. CDR3 length: 14 amino acids. Deletions cut 0 bases from V and 0 bases from J, with 4 bases between. Germline CDR1 SGHTA, CDR2 FQGTGA. This CDR3 reads CASSLTASTDTQYF. The sequenced part of the CDR3 DNA is TGTGCCAGCAGCTTAACGGCTAGCACAGATACG. Full variable domain (outside the CDR3, taken from reference TRBV7-3 and TRBJ2-3): GAGVSQTPSNKVTEKGKYVELRCDPISGHTALYWYRQSLGQGPEFLIYFQGTGAADDSGLPNDRFFAVRPEGSVSTLKIQRTERGDSAVYLCASSLTASTDTQYFGPGTRLTVL.

About this clone: From the germline J gene comes the end of the CDR3, since the read stops 3 residues before it. V is TRBV9 and J is TRBJ2-2; D gene uncertain. Germline values: CDR1 SGDLS, CDR2 YYNGEE. The CDR3 length is 15 residues. V shed 3 bases and J shed 4 bases, with 13 bases lying between them. The CDR3 DNA, read in part, is TGTGCCAGCAGCGCCAGACAATTATCCACCGGGGAG. Protein: CASSARQLSTGE. From start to end, the CDR3 is CASSARQLSTGELFF.

Remarks on this clone: The read terminates 3 residues before the CDR3 end, so the remaining end is supplied by the germline J gene. The chain joins TRBV20-1 to TRBJ2-1, with TRBD2 matching over 14 bases. Looked up from germline, CDR1 is DFQATT and CDR2 is SNEGSKA (reference sequence). V trimming: 2 bases; J trimming: 5 bases; junction bases outside the gene matches: 2. The CDR3 consists of 15 residues. The CDR3: CSARRGLAGDNEQFF. Partial CDR3 DNA: TGCAGTGCTAGACGGGGACTAGCGGGAGACAATGAG.

The part of the CDR3 DNA that was read is TGTGCCAGCAGCCCTCCTCCGGGACAGGGGCTAAAA. Its protein is CASSPPPGQGLK. The entire CDR3 protein is CASSPPPGQGLKLFF. This chain connects TRBV7-9 to TRBJ1-4; 10 positions match TRBD1. The CDR3 is cut off 3 residues early in the read; its end comes from the germline J gene. The CDR3 sequence is 15 residues long. V lost 5 bases to trimming and J lost 10 bases; unmatched junction nucleotides: 10. Germline CDR1 SEHNR, CDR2 FQNEAQ (reference sequence).

With respect to this clone: The observed sequence ends 3 residues before the CDR3 terminus, with the missing tail filled in from the germline J gene. The chain joins TRBV20-1 to TRBJ2-5, with 11 positions matching TRBD2. This CDR3 region has 17 residues. CDR1 is DFQATT, CDR2 SNEGSKA, per germline (reference sequence). Losses at the gene ends were 4 bases for V and 1 base for J; bases not matched to a gene: 11. This chain's CDR3 is CSAIAFSGTSGQETQYF. The covered CDR3 bases are TGCAGTGCTATTGCGTTCTCCGGGACTAGCGGCCAAGAGACC.

As for this clone: The sequenced fragment ends 3 residues before the CDR3 boundary, so the rest is inferred from the germline J gene. This chain links TRBV7-8 with TRBJ1-2; D is undetermined. The length of the CDR3 is 15 residues. Germline CDR1 and CDR2: SGHVS and FQNEAQ. Trimming removed 1 base at V and 1 base at J, with 10 bases between. Partial CDR3 DNA: TGTGCCAGCAGCTTAGAGAGGGCCCTTAACTATGGC. Translated: CASSLERALNYG. The whole CDR3 sequence is CASSLERALNYGYTF.

Remarks on this clone: With the read ending 3 residues before the CDR3 end, the germline J gene is used to fill in that end. V and J are TRBV30 and TRBJ1-4; 9 bases are shared with TRBD1. Germline CDR1 and CDR2: GTSNPN and SVGIG (reference sequence). The V and J ends lost 0 bases and 0 bases, in that order; junction bases with no gene match: 5. This CDR3 region has 17 residues. The sequenced part of the CDR3 DNA is TGTGCCTGGAGTGTCGGACAGGGGATTGCAACTAATGAAAAA. Residues: CAWSVGQGIATNEK. The whole CDR3 reads CAWSVGQGIATNEKLFF.

In regard to this clone: The sequence runs out 3 residues before the end of the CDR3; the remainder is reconstructed from the germline J gene. The J gene is TRBJ2-7, the V gene TRBV30; 8 bases agree with TRBD2. Germline assignment: CDR1 GTSNPN and CDR2 SVGIG (reference sequence). V shed 6 bases and J 0 bases; nucleotides not matched to a gene: 10. The CDR3 sequence is 15 residues long. The chain's CDR3 is CACVTRGDLSYEQYF. The sequenced CDR3 bases are TGTGCCTGCGTAACGCGGGGGGACCTCTCCTACGAG. Using reference TRBV30 and TRBJ2-7 for the parts outside the CDR3, the full variable domain is SQTIHQWPATLVQPVGSPLSLECTVEGTSNPNLYWYRQAAGRGLQLLFYSVGIGQISSEVPQNLSASRPQDRQFILSSKKLLLSDSGFYLCACVTRGDLSYEQYFGPGTRLTVT.